This TCR beta chain was sequenced for a study of cytomegalovirus exposure and HLA in healthy donors. V dropped 1 base and J dropped 4 bases, with 10 bases sitting between them. Looked up from germline, CDR1 is SGHAT and CDR2 is FQNNGV. This CDR3 comprises 14 residues. PCR amplification relied on 60 Vbeta primers (plus 13 Jbeta primers). Data came from immunoSEQ multiplex PCR; TCRdb stores just in-frame clones and leaves some out. The profile shows about 150,000 clones, around 72% of them singletons. The chain links TRBV11-2 to TRBJ1-2; D unclear. This receptor was identified in a man younger than 30 in good health and CMV-seronegative. Sequencing used PBMCs. The chain's CDR3 is CASSLGGSSYGYTF. The CDR3 region has the DNA TGTGCCAGCAGCTTAGGCGGCAGCTCCTATGGCTACACCTTC.